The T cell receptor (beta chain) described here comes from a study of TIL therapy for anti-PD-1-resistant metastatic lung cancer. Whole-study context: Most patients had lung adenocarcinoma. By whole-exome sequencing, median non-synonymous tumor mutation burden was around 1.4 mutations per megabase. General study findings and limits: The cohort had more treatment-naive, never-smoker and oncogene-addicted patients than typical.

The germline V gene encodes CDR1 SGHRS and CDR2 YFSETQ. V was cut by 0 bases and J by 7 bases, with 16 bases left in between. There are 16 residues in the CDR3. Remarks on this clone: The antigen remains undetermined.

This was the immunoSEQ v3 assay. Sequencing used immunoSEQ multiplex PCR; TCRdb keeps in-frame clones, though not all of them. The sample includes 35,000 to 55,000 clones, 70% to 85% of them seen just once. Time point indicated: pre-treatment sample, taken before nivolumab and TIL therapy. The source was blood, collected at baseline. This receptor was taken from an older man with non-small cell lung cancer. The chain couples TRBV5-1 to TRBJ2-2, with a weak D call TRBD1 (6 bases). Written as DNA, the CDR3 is TGCGCCAGCAGCTTGGACCCACAGGGTCGGGTCGGGGAGCTGTTTTTT. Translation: CASSLDPQGRVGELFF.